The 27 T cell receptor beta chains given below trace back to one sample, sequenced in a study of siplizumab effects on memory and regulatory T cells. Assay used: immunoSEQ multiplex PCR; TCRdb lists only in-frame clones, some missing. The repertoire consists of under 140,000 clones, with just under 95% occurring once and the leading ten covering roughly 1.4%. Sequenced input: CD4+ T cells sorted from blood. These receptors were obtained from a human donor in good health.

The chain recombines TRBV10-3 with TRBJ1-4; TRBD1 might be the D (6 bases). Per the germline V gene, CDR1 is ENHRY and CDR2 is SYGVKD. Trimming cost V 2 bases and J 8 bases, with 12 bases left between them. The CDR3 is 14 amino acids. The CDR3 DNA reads TGTGCCATCAGTGAGGGAGAGGGGGGGGAAAAACTGTTTTTT. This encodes CAISEGEGGEKLFF.

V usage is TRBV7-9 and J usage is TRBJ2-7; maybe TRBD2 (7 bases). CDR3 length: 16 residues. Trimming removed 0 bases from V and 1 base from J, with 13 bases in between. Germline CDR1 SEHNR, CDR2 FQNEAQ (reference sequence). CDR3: CASSLARGGRSYEQYF. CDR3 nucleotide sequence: TGTGCCAGCAGCTTAGCGAGGGGGGGACGTTCCTACGAGCAGTACTTC.

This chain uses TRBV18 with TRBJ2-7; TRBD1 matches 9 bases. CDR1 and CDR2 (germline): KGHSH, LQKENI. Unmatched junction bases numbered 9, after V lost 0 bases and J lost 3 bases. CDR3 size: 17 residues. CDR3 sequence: CASSPPLSGTGSYEQYF. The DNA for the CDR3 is TGTGCCAGCTCACCACCGTTAAGTGGGACAGGGAGCTACGAGCAGTACTTC. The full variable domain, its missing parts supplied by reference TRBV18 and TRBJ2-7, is NAGVMQNPRHLVRRRGQEARLRCSPMKGHSHVYWYRQLPEEGLKFMVYLQKENIIDESGMPKERFSAEFPKEGPSILRIQQVVRGDSAAYFCASSPPLSGTGSYEQYFGPGTRLTVT.

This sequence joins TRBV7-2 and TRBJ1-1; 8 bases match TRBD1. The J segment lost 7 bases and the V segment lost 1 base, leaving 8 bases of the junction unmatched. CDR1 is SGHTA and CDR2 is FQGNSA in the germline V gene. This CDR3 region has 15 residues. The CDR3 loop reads CASSLGTGSSSEAFF. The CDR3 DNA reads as TGTGCCAGCAGCTTAGGGACAGGGAGTTCGAGTGAAGCTTTCTTT.

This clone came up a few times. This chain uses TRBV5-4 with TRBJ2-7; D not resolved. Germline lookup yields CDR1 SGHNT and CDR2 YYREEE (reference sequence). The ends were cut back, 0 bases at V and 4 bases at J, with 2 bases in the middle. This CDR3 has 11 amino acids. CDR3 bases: TGTGCCAGCAGCTTGGGTTACGAGCAGTACTTC. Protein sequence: CASSLGYEQYF.

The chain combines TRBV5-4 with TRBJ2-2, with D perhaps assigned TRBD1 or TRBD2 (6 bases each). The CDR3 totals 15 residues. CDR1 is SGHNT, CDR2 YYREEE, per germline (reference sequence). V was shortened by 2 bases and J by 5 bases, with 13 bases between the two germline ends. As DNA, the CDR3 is TGTGCCAGCAGCTTTTGGGGGGCGGGTACCGGGGAGCTGTTTTTT. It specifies CASSFWGAGTGELFF.

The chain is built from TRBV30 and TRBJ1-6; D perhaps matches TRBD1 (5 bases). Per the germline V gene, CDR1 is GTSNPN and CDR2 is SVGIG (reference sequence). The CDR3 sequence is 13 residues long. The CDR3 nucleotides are TGTGCTGGGCGGGTGTCAGGGTTGACACCCCTCCACTTT. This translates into CAGRVSGLTPLHF.

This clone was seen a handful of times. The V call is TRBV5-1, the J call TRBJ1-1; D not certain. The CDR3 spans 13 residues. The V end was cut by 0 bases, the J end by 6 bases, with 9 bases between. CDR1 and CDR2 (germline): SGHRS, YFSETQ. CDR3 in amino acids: CASSLESHAEAFF. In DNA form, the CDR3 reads TGCGCCAGCAGCTTGGAGTCTCATGCTGAAGCTTTCTTT.

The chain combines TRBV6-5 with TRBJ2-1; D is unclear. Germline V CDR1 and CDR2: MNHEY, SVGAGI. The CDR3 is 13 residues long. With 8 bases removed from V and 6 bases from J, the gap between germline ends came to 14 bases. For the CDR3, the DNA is TGTGCCAGCTCGTTGAATGCTCCCAATGAGCAGTTCTTC. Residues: CASSLNAPNEQFF.

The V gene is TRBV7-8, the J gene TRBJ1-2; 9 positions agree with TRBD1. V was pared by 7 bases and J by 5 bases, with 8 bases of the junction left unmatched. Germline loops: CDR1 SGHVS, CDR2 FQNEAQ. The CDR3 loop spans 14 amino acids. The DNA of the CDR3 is TGTGCCAGCACCCCGGGACAGGGAGGGTATGGCTACACCTTC. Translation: CASTPGQGGYGYTF.

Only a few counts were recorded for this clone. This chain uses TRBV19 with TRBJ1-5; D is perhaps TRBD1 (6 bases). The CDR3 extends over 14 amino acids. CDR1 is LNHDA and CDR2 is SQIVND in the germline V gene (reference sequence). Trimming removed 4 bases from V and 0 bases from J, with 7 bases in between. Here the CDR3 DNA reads TGTGCCAGTAGTACAGGGGCTAGCAATCAGCCCCAGCATTTT. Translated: CASSTGASNQPQHF.

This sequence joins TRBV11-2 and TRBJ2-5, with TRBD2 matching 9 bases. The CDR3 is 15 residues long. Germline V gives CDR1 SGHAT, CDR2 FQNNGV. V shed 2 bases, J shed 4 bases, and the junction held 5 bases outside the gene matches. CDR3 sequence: CASSLLSGSGETQYF. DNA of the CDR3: TGTGCCAGCAGCTTACTTAGCGGGAGTGGAGAGACCCAGTACTTC.

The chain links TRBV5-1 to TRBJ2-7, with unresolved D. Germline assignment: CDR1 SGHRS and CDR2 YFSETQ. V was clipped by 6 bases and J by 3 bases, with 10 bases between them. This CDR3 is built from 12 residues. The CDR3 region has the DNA TGCGCCAGCAATTCGGTCGGCTACGAGCAGTACTTC. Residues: CASNSVGYEQYF.

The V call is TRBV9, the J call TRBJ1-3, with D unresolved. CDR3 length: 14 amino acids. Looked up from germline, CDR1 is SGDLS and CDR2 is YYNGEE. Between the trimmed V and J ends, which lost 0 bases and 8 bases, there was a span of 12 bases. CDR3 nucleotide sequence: TGTGCCAGCAGCGTAGATAGACCTCGGGACACCATATATTTT. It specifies CASSVDRPRDTIYF. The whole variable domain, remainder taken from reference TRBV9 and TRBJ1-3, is DSGVTQTPKHLITATGQRVTLRCSPRSGDLSVYWYQQSLDQGLQFLIQYYNGEERAKGNILERFSAQQFPDLHSELNLSSLELGDSALYFCASSVDRPRDTIYFGEGSWLTVV.

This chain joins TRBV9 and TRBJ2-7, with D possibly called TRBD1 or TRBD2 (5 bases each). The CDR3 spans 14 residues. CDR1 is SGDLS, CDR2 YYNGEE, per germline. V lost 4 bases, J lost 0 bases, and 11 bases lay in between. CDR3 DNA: TGTGCCAGCAGCCGCCAGGGACCCTCCTACGAGCAGTACTTC. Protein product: CASSRQGPSYEQYF.

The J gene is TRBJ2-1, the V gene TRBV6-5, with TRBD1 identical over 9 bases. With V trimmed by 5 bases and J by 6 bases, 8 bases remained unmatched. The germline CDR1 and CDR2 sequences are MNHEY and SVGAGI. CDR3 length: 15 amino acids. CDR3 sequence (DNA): TGTGCCAGCAGTCCACCGGGACAGGGTCGCAATGAGCAGTTCTTC. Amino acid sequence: CASSPPGQGRNEQFF.

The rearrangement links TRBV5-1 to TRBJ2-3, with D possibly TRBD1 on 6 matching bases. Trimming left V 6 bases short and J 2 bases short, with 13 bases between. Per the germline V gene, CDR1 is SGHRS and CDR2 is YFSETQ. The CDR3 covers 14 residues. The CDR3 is CASNPGEATDTQYF. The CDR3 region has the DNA TGCGCCAGCAATCCAGGGGAAGCCACAGATACGCAGTATTTT.

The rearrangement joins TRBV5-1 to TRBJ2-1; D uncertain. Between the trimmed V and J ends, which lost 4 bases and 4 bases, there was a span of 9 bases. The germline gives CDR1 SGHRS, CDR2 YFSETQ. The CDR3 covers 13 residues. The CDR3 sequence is CASSLRGYNEQFF. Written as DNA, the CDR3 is TGCGCCAGCAGCCTACGCGGATACAATGAGCAGTTCTTC.

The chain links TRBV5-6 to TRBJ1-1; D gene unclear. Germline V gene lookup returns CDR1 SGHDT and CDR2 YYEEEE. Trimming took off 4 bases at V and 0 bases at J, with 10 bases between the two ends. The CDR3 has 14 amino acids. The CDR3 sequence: CASSTQTVNTEAFF. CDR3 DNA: TGTGCCAGCAGCACCCAGACCGTGAACACTGAAGCTTTCTTT.

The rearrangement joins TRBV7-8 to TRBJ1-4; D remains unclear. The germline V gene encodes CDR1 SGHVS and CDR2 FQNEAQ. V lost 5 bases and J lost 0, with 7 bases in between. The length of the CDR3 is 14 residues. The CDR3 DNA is TGTGCCAGCAGCATGGTCGCAACTAATGAAAAACTGTTTTTT. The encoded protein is CASSMVATNEKLFF.

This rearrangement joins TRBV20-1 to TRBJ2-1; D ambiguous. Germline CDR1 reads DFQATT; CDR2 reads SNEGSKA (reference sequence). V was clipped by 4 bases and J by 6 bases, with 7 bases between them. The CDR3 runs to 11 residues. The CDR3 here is CSAMSGNEQFF. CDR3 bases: TGCAGTGCTATGTCCGGCAATGAGCAGTTCTTC.

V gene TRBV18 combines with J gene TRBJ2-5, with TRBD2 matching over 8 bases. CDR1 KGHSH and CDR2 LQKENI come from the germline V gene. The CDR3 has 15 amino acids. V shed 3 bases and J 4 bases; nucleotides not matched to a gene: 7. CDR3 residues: CASSPSGGRGETQYF. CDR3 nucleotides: TGTGCCAGCTCACCCTCGGGGGGGCGCGGAGAGACCCAGTACTTC.

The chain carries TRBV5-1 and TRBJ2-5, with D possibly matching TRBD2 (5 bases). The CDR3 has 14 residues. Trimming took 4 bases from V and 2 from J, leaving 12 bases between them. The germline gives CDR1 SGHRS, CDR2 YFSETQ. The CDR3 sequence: CASSRRDLQETQYF. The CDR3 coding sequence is TGCGCCAGCAGCCGCCGGGATCTACAAGAGACCCAGTACTTC.

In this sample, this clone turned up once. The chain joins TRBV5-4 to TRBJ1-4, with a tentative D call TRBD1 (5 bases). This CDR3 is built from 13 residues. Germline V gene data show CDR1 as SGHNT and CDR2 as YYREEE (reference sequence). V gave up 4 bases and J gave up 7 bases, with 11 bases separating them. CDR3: CASSGPGGEKLFF. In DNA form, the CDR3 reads TGTGCCAGCAGCGGACCCGGGGGTGAAAAACTGTTTTTT.

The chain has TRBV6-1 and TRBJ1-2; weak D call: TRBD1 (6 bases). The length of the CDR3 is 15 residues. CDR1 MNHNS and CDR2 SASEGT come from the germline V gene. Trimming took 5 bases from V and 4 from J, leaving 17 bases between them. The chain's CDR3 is CASSLGGSASYGYTF. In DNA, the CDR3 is TGTGCCAGCAGTCTCGGGGGCAGCGCGAGCTATGGCTACACCTTC.

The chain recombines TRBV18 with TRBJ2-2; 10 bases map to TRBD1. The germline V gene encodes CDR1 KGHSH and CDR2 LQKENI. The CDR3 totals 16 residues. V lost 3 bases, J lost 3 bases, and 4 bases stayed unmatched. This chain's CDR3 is CASSPTTGGYTGELFF. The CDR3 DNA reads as TGTGCCAGCTCACCGACGACAGGGGGCTACACCGGGGAGCTGTTTTTT.

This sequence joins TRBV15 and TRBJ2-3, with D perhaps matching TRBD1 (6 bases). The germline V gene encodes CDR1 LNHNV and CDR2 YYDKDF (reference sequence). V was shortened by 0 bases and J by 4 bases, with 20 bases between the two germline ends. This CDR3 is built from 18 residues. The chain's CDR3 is CATSRDHWGLVSADTQYF. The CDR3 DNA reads TGTGCCACCAGCAGAGATCACTGGGGGCTAGTGAGCGCAGATACGCAGTATTTT.